Each of the 17 T cell receptor beta chains below was sequenced from the same sample in a study of human T cells and chemical hapten exposure. The sample's time point: patch test 3, about 24 weeks after DPC sensitization. Stated treatment: therapeutic diphenylcyclopropenone sensitization with weekly scalp DPC. In TCRdb, the RACE reads were re-called with MiXCR into one record per CDR3 protein. The data contain 120,000 or so distinct CDR3 sequences, roughly 12% of them seen just once; the ten biggest clones take up under 2.5%. The specimen was whole blood, collected in connection with sensitization to the hapten diphenylcyclopropenone (DPC). The receptors shown here come from a woman aged 50 to 60 with alopecia areata. Some clones in this sample may be carry-over from other donors' samples.

This clonotype has more than one count but fewer than ten. CDR3 in amino acids: CSARKGEANYGYTF. The CDR3 DNA is TGCAGTGCTAGAAAGGGGGAAGCTAACTATGGCTACACCTTC. This chain connects TRBV20-1 to TRBJ1-2; perhaps TRBD1 as D (6 bases). The germline CDR1 and CDR2 sequences are DFQATT and SNEGSKA (reference sequence). V was pared by 2 bases and J by 0 bases, with 10 bases between. The CDR3 is 14 residues long.

This clonotype was counted between two and nine times. CDR3 region: CAISEAAQSSGNTIYF. The CDR3 DNA reads TGTGCCATCAGTGAGGCCGCCCAGAGCTCTGGAAACACCATATATTTT. This sequence joins TRBV10-3 and TRBJ1-3; D gene unclear. V was clipped by 2 bases and J by 0 bases, with 11 bases between them. The V gene's germline CDR1 is ENHRY and CDR2 SYGVKD. CDR3 length: 16 amino acids.

This clonotype was observed at least ten times. The chain carries TRBV27 and TRBJ1-2, with TRBD1 matching over 11 bases. The CDR3 is 14 amino acids. J gave up 8 bases and V 3 bases, and 5 bases lay outside the gene matches. Germline values: CDR1 MNHEY, CDR2 SMNVEV (reference sequence). The CDR3 region is CASSFGQGAGGYTF. DNA of the CDR3: TGTGCCAGCAGTTTCGGACAGGGGGCAGGGGGCTACACCTTC.

The V and J genes are TRBV9 and TRBJ2-3; D is unclear. The CDR3 totals 14 residues. Trimming shortened V by 3 bases and J by 2 bases, and 10 bases separated the two germline ends. Germline loops: CDR1 SGDLS, CDR2 YYNGEE. Here the CDR3 reads CASSAADFTDTQYF. The CDR3 region has the DNA TGTGCCAGCAGCGCCGCTGACTTCACAGATACGCAGTATTTT.

This clonotype was seen many times. This chain links TRBV5-6 with TRBJ2-7; no definite D call. The V gene's germline CDR1 is SGHDT and CDR2 YYEEEE. The CDR3 runs to 14 residues. Trimming cost V 4 bases and J 5 bases, with 16 bases left between them. Here the CDR3 reads CASSPATFSHEQYF. CDR3 sequence (DNA): TGTGCCAGCAGCCCTGCGACTTTTTCCCACGAGCAGTACTTC. The whole variable domain, filled in from reference TRBV5-6 and TRBJ2-7, reads DAGVTQSPTHLIKTRGQQVTLRCSPKSGHDTVSWYQQALGQGPQFIFQYYEEEERQRGNFPDRFSGHQFPNYSSELNVNALLLGDSALYLCASSPATFSHEQYFGPGTRLTVT.

This clonotype has at least ten counts. V is TRBV4-1 and J is TRBJ2-7; unclear D gene. The CDR3 totals 14 residues. V was cut by 4 bases and J by 7 bases, with 17 bases left in between. Per the germline V gene, CDR1 is MGHRA and CDR2 is YSYEKL. CDR3 sequence: CASSPLGSRGEQYF. CDR3 in DNA: TGCGCCAGCAGCCCCCTAGGGTCACGAGGAGAGCAGTACTTC.

The CDR3 DNA is TGTGCCAGCAGCTCGGACAGAGACTCCTACGAGCAGTACTTC. It yields the protein CASSSDRDSYEQYF. The chain couples TRBV7-9 to TRBJ2-7, with TRBD1 as a possible D gene (6 bases). CDR1 SEHNR and CDR2 FQNEAQ come from the germline V gene (reference sequence). The CDR3 loop spans 14 amino acids. With 4 bases removed from V and 0 bases from J, the gap between germline ends came to 10 bases.

The J gene is TRBJ1-2, the V gene TRBV5-5, with D unresolved. CDR1 is SGHKS, CDR2 YYEKEE, per germline (reference sequence). Trimming removed 4 bases from V and 0 bases from J, with 10 bases in between. This CDR3 is built from 14 residues. CDR3: CASSIDTANYGYTF. DNA for the CDR3: TGTGCCAGCAGCATCGACACAGCTAACTATGGCTACACCTTC.

Only a few counts were recorded for this clonotype. This chain links TRBV30 with TRBJ2-3; a weak D match, TRBD2 (6 bases). The germline V gene has CDR1 GTSNPN and CDR2 SVGIG (reference sequence). The CDR3 covers 13 residues. V dropped 3 bases and J dropped 2 bases, with 9 bases sitting between them. The CDR3 DNA sequence: TGTGCCTGGAGGCGGGGACTCACAGATACGCAGTATTTT. Protein product: CAWRRGLTDTQYF.

At least ten counts were recorded for this clonotype. The chain combines TRBV6-1 with TRBJ1-5; 7 bases fit TRBD1. Germline CDR1 and CDR2: MNHNS and SASEGT. The CDR3 consists of 14 residues. V trimming: 6 bases; J trimming: 7 bases; junction bases outside the gene matches: 9. CDR3 sequence: CASRVGTAGQPQHF. CDR3 DNA: TGTGCCAGCAGGGTTGGGACAGCTGGGCAGCCCCAGCATTTT.

The chain couples TRBV7-9 to TRBJ1-6; 7 positions match TRBD1. The CDR3 has 15 residues. CDR1 and CDR2 from the germline V gene are SEHNR and FQNEAQ (reference sequence). With 5 bases clipped from V and 5 bases from J, the junction kept 6 bases outside the gene matches. CDR3 amino acids: CASSPSGTDNSPLHF. The CDR3 region has the DNA TGTGCCAGCAGCCCTTCCGGGACAGATAATTCACCCCTCCACTTT.

In this sample, this clonotype turned up a few times. The V and J genes are TRBV4-2 and TRBJ2-3; TRBD2 aligns across 8 bases. CDR3 size: 16 residues. The germline CDR1 and CDR2 sequences are LGHNA and YNFKEQ. V lost 3 bases, J lost 3 bases, and 8 bases stayed unmatched. CDR3 in DNA: TGTGCCAGCAGCCAGGCACTAGCGGCCGAGACAGATACGCAGTATTTT. The encoded protein is CASSQALAAETDTQYF.

For this clonotype: A much larger clone is a single base away; this may be a read error. The gene calls are TRBV12-3 or TRBV12-4 and TRBJ2-3, with 10 positions matching TRBD2. V trimming: 6 bases; J trimming: 4 bases; junction bases outside the gene matches: 7. The CDR3 length is 15 residues. The DNA of the CDR3 is TGTGCCAGCAGCCTAGCGGGAGTGAGCGCAGATACGCAGTATTTT. This sequence encodes CASSLAGVSADTQYF.

The gene calls are TRBV7-2 and TRBJ2-1; 11 positions match TRBD2. With V trimmed by 1 base and J by 9 bases, 11 bases remained unmatched. Germline CDR1 SGHTA, CDR2 FQGNSA. CDR3 length: 17 amino acids. CDR3 in amino acids: CASSLGTLAGGGGEQFF. CDR3 DNA sequence: TGTGCCAGCAGCTTAGGAACGCTAGCGGGGGGAGGGGGTGAGCAGTTCTTC. The full variable domain, its missing parts supplied by reference TRBV7-2 and TRBJ2-1, is GAGVSQSPSNKVTEKGKDVELRCDPISGHTALYWYRQSLGQGLEFLIYFQGNSAPDKSGLPSDRFSAERTGGSVSTLTIQRTQQEDSAVYLCASSLGTLAGGGGEQFFGPGTRLTVL.

This rearrangement joins TRBV12-3 or TRBV12-4 to TRBJ2-5; tentatively, D is TRBD1 (6 bases). This CDR3 region has 15 residues. Trimming removed 5 bases at V and 2 bases at J, with 15 bases between. The CDR3 DNA is TGTGCCAGCAGTGGTACTGGGGGCCCGCAAGAGACCCAGTACTTC. Residues: CASSGTGGPQETQYF.

This chain uses TRBV20-1 with TRBJ1-5; D is undetermined. V was cut by 3 bases and J by 7 bases, with 13 bases left in between. The length of the CDR3 is 13 residues. CDR1 and CDR2 (germline): DFQATT, SNEGSKA (reference sequence). The CDR3 bases are TGCAGTGCTAGGTGGGGAATAGGGCAGCCCCAGCATTTT. Its protein is CSARWGIGQPQHF.

V is TRBV2 and J is TRBJ2-1; TRBD1 agrees at 9 bases. J gave up 4 bases and V 6 bases, and 7 bases lay outside the gene matches. The CDR3 contains 15 residues. From germline, CDR1 is SNHLY and CDR2 FYNNEI. The CDR3 nucleotides read TGTGCCAGCAGCGCCCGGACAGGGGAGTACAATGAGCAGTTCTTC. Translating it yields CASSARTGEYNEQFF.